This T cell receptor (beta chain) was retrieved from a study of T cells after yellow fever vaccination. TCRdb reprocessed the 5' RACE reads via MiXCR and lists one record per CDR3 protein. The data hold some 110,000 distinct CDR3 sequences, with 7.2% observed a single time. The table lists this clonotype with many counts. CDR1 is SQVTM and CDR2 is ANQGSEA in the germline V gene. Trimming removed 4 bases from V and 3 bases from J, with 10 bases in between. The CDR3 extends over 12 amino acids. The sequences come from CD4+ T cells sorted from PBMCs, collected roughly seven weeks after the first yellow fever vaccination. The receptor's source is a man between 18 and 29 years old who received the YFV17D yellow fever vaccine. This sequence joins TRBV29-1 and TRBJ2-7; D is unclear. CDR3 bases: TGCAGCGTTGGTGACTCATTCTACGAGCAGTACTTC. Translating it yields CSVGDSFYEQYF.